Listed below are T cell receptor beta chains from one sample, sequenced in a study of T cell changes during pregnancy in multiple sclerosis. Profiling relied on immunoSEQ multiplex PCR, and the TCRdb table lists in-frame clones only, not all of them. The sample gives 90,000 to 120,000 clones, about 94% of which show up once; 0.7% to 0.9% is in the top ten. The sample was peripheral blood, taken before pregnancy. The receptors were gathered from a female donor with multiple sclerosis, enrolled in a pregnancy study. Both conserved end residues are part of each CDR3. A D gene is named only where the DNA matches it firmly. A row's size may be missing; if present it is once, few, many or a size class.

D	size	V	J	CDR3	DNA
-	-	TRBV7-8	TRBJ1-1	CASSLEQAGTEAFF	TGTGCCAGCAGCTTAGAACAGGCCGGCACTGAAGCTTTCTTT
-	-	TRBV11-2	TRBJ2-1	CASSLFSDNEQFF	TGTGCCAGCAGCTTATTTTCGGACAATGAGCAGTTCTTC
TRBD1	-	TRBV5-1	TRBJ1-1	CASSPGTGAWIGNTEAFF	TGCGCCAGCAGCCCCGGGACAGGGGCTTGGATTGGGAACACTGAAGCTTTCTTT
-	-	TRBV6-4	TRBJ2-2	CASSDGPDTGELFF	TGTGCCAGCAGTGACGGCCCAGACACCGGGGAGCTGTTTTTT
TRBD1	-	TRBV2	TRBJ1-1	CASSLDRAAGTEAFF	TGTGCCAGCAGTCTGGACAGGGCGGCCGGCACTGAAGCTTTCTTT
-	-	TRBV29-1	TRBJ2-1	CSAPDPQVVHEQFF	TGCAGCGCCCCCGATCCCCAGGTAGTACATGAGCAGTTCTTC
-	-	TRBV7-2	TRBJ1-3	CASSSPGSGNTIYF	TGTGCCAGCAGCTCCCCCGGCTCTGGAAACACCATATATTTT
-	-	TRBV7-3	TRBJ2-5	CASSPGGNGQETQYF	TGTGCCAGCAGCCCCGGGGGAAACGGGCAAGAGACCCAGTACTTC
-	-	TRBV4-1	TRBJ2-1	CASSQSTHPERFF	TGCGCCAGCAGCCAGAGCACCCATCCCGAGCGATTCTTC
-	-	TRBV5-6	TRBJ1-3	CASSLDRGSGNTIYF	TGTGCCAGCAGCTTGGATCGGGGATCCGGAAACACCATATATTTT
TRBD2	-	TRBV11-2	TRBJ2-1	CASSPGTRRWGEQFF	TGTGCCAGCAGCCCCGGGACTAGACGGTGGGGTGAGCAGTTCTTC
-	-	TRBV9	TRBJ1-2	CASSGRGSNYGYTF	TGTGCCAGCAGCGGTAGGGGCTCCAACTATGGCTACACCTTC
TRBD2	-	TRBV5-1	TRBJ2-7	CASSVTPGLAGGEQYF	TGCGCCAGCAGCGTCACCCCGGGACTAGCGGGAGGAGAGCAGTACTTC
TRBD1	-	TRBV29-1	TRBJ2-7	CSVEDGTGTYEQYF	TGCAGCGTTGAAGATGGGACAGGGACCTACGAGCAGTACTTC
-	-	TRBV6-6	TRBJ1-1	CASSSRGNTEAFF	TGTGCCAGCAGTTCAAGGGGTAACACTGAAGCTTTCTTT
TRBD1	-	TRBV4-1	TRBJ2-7	CASSQDGQGRYEQYF	TGCGCCAGCAGCCAAGATGGACAGGGGCGGTACGAGCAGTACTTC
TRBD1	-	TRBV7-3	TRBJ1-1	CASSLTGGTEAFF	TGTGCCAGCAGCCTGACAGGGGGGACTGAAGCTTTCTTT
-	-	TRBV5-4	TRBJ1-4	CASSLKDRPNEKLFF	TGTGCCAGCAGCTTGAAGGACAGACCTAATGAAAAACTGTTTTTT
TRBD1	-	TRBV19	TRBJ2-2	CASRGGTGMNTGELFF	TGTGCCAGTAGGGGAGGGACAGGGATGAACACCGGGGAGCTGTTTTTT
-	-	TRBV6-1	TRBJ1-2	CASSEAAGFPHYGYTF	TGTGCCAGCAGTGAAGCCGCGGGGTTCCCTCACTATGGCTACACCTTC
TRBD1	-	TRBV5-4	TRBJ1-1	CASSLRAGGNTEAFF	TGTGCCAGCAGCCTCCGGGCAGGGGGCAACACTGAAGCTTTCTTT
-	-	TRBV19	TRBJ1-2	CASRDRREGYTF	TGTGCCAGTCGCGACAGGAGAGAGGGCTACACCTTC
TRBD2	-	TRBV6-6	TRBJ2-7	CASSSSGGYYEQYF	TGTGCCAGCAGCTCTAGCGGAGGGTACTACGAGCAGTACTTC
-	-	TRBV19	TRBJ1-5	CASSIGQGNNQPQHF	TGTGCCAGTAGTATAGGTCAGGGTAACAATCAGCCCCAGCATTTT
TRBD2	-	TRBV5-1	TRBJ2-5	CASSLAGGQETQYF	TGCGCCAGCAGCTTAGCGGGAGGACAAGAGACCCAGTACTTC
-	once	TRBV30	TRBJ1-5	CAWSVTGNLVSNQPQHF	TGTGCCTGGAGTGTAACTGGTAACCTCGTTAGCAATCAGCCCCAGCATTTT
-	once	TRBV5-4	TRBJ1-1	CASLGEELTEAFF	TGTGCCAGCCTTGGGGAGGAGCTCACTGAAGCTTTCTTT
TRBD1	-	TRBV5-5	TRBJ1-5	CASSLRDSVFGSNQPQHF	TGTGCCAGCAGCTTAAGGGACAGCGTATTTGGTAGCAATCAGCCCCAGCATTTT
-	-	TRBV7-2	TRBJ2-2	CASSSIRGPGELFF	TGTGCCAGCAGCTCAATACGGGGTCCGGGGGAGCTGTTTTTT
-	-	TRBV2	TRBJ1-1	CASSFGEVPSVKDTEAFF	TGTGCCAGCAGCTTCGGGGAGGTTCCTTCCGTTAAAGACACTGAAGCTTTCTTT
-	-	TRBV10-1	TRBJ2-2	CASSRQGNTGELFF	TGCGCCAGCAGTAGGCAGGGGAACACCGGGGAGCTGTTTTTT
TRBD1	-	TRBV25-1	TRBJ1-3	CASRATGTGFSGNTIYF	TGTGCCAGCAGGGCCACCGGGACAGGGTTCTCTGGAAACACCATATATTTT
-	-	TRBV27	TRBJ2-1	CASSSVGASDEQFF	TGTGCCAGCAGTTCTGTGGGAGCGAGCGATGAGCAGTTCTTC
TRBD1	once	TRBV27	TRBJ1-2	CASSTPGQGIYGYTF	TGTGCCAGCAGTACGCCGGGACAGGGGATCTATGGCTACACCTTC
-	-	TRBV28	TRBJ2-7	CASSQNPRDWSF	TGTGCCAGCAGCCAAAACCCTAGGGACTGGTCCTTC
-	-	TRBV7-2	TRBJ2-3	CASSSGRVEATQYF	TGTGCCAGCAGCTCCGGCAGGGTCGAGGCTACGCAGTATTTT
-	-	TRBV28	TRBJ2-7	CASKEGGGRSYEQYF	TGTGCCAGCAAAGAGGGGGGAGGGCGTTCCTACGAGCAGTACTTC
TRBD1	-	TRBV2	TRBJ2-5	CAIPRTGARGQETQYF	TGTGCCATCCCCCGGACAGGGGCTAGGGGACAAGAGACCCAGTACTTC
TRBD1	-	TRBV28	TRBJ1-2	CASSGGTGFYGYTF	TGTGCCAGCAGTGGGGGGACAGGGTTCTATGGCTACACCTTC
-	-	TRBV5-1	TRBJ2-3	CASTSDFTDTQYF	TGCGCCAGCACATCCGACTTCACAGATACGCAGTATTTT
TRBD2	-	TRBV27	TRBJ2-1	CASNLGGRAYNEQFF	TGTGCCAGCAATTTGGGAGGGAGAGCCTACAATGAGCAGTTCTTC
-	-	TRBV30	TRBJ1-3	CAWSRWGAYSGNTIYF	TGTGCCTGGAGCCGGTGGGGCGCCTACTCTGGAAACACCATATATTTT
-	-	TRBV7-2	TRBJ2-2	CASSLTQTNGELFF	TGTGCCAGCAGCTTAACTCAGACAAACGGGGAGCTGTTTTTT
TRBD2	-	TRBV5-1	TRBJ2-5	CASGTSGRLETQYF	TGCGCCAGCGGGACTAGCGGGAGGTTAGAGACCCAGTACTTC
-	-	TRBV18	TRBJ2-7	CASSPVRSSYEQYF	TGTGCCAGCTCACCGGTGAGGAGCTCCTACGAGCAGTACTTC
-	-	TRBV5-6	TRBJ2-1	CASSLADSGEQFF	TGTGCCAGCAGCTTGGCCGACTCGGGGGAGCAGTTCTTC
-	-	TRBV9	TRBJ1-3	CASSPLEAGNTIYF	TGTGCCAGCAGCCCCCTTGAGGCAGGAAACACCATATATTTT
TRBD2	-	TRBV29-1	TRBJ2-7	CSVDGTSGTTSYEQYF	TGCAGCGTTGACGGGACTAGCGGGACCACATCCTACGAGCAGTACTTC
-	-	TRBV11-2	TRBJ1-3	CASSLGDSGNTIYF	TGTGCCAGCAGCTTAGGAGACTCTGGAAACACCATATATTTT